The rows below give T cell receptor beta chains drawn from one sample of a study of CD8 T cells in ankylosing spondylitis. Each CDR3 protein is one row after TCRdb ran MiXCR on the 5' RACE reads. Altogether 25,000 to 30,000 distinct CDR3 sequences are present, 6.5% to 9% being singletons, with the ten largest covering nearly 30%. Input material: blood. The receptors stem from a male donor with ankylosing spondylitis or in good health (not recorded which). Each CDR3 is given with its conserved first and last residue. A D gene is named only where the DNA matches it firmly. Only part of the rows carry a size: once, few, many, or a class if the clone is expanded.

J gene,D gene,V gene,clone size,CDR3 protein,CDR3 DNA
TRBJ2-1,-,TRBV20-1,many,CSARIWLGGYHNEQFF,TGCAGTGCTAGGATTTGGCTTGGAGGGTACCACAATGAGCAGTTCTTC
TRBJ2-7,-,TRBV9,-,CASSVDQGPTYEQYF,TGTGCCAGCAGCGTAGATCAGGGGCCTACCTACGAGCAGTACTTC
TRBJ2-3,-,TRBV4-3,few,CASRRDTQYF,TGCGCCAGCCGACGAGATACGCAGTATTTT
TRBJ2-2,-,TRBV4-3,few,CASSPGVRGRGNTGELFF,TGCGCCAGCAGCCCAGGGGTCAGGGGCAGGGGAAACACCGGGGAGCTGTTTTTT
TRBJ1-5,TRBD1,TRBV28,few,CASSSSRQGAQPQHF,TGTGCCAGCAGTTCCTCTAGACAGGGCGCGCAGCCCCAGCATTTT
TRBJ2-1,TRBD1,TRBV28,few,CASIPGQGTEQFF,TGTGCCAGTATCCCGGGACAGGGCACTGAGCAGTTCTTC
TRBJ2-3,TRBD2,TRBV28,few,CASSPSGGHTISTDTQYF,TGTGCCAGTAGTCCAAGCGGGGGCCATACTATTAGCACAGATACGCAGTATTTT
TRBJ2-7,TRBD2,TRBV20-1,few,CSAEGLAGGPGPYEQYF,TGCAGTGCAGAAGGACTAGCGGGAGGGCCGGGCCCCTACGAGCAGTACTTC
TRBJ1-5,TRBD1,TRBV20-1,many,CSARGQGNQPQHF,TGCAGTGCTAGAGGACAGGGAAATCAGCCCCAGCATTTT
TRBJ2-2,TRBD1,TRBV29-1,many,CSVSTGGRGELFF,TGCAGCGTTTCGACAGGGGGCCGCGGGGAGCTGTTTTTT
TRBJ2-1,TRBD2,TRBV6-5,many,CASSLAGGYNEQFF,TGTGCCAGCAGTCTAGCGGGAGGGTACAATGAGCAGTTCTTC
TRBJ1-1,-,TRBV7-6,few,CASSPRGGENTEAFF,TGTGCCAGCAGCCCTAGAGGTGGAGAGAACACTGAAGCTTTCTTT
TRBJ1-5,-,TRBV7-2,few,CASSLRWGGNQPQHF,TGTGCCAGCAGCTTACGTTGGGGCGGCAATCAGCCCCAGCATTTT
TRBJ1-3,TRBD1,TRBV7-3,-,CASSSTGAGNTIYF,TGTGCCAGCAGCTCAACAGGGGCTGGAAACACCATATATTTT
TRBJ2-5,TRBD2,TRBV7-2,few,CASSLWSSGRTETQYF,TGTGCCAGCAGCTTATGGTCTAGCGGGAGGACCGAGACCCAGTACTTC
TRBJ2-2,-,TRBV7-3,few,CASTRPPRNSGELFF,TGTGCCAGCACAAGACCCCCCAGGAACTCCGGGGAGCTGTTTTTT
TRBJ2-2,-,TRBV7-9,-,CASSLTDPTGELFF,TGTGCCAGCAGCTTAACGGACCCGACCGGGGAGCTGTTTTTT
TRBJ2-3,-,TRBV5-1,-,CASSLGGSRGTDTQYF,TGCGCCAGCAGTTTAGGGGGAAGTAGGGGCACAGATACGCAGTATTTT
TRBJ2-3,TRBD2,TRBV20-1,few,CSARPSGGADTQYF,TGCAGTGCTAGGCCCAGCGGGGGGGCCGATACGCAGTATTTT
TRBJ1-1,-,TRBV6-5,many,CASSYSVVTEAFF,TGTGCCAGCAGTTACTCGGTCGTCACTGAAGCTTTCTTT
TRBJ2-3,TRBD1,TRBV20-1,-,CSAAPPGGVGTDTQYF,TGCAGTGCTGCGCCCCCAGGGGGTGTAGGAACAGATACGCAGTATTTT
TRBJ2-3,-,TRBV28,many,CASSFLQGTDTQYF,TGTGCCAGCAGTTTTCTGCAGGGAACAGATACGCAGTATTTT
TRBJ2-4,-,TRBV29-1,medium-sized,CSVGIGGAKNIQYF,TGCAGCGTTGGGATCGGAGGGGCCAAAAACATTCAGTACTTC
TRBJ2-5,TRBD2,TRBV12-3/TRBV12-4,-,CASSPWTSGYQETQYF,TGTGCCAGCAGTCCTTGGACTAGCGGGTACCAAGAGACCCAGTACTTC
TRBJ2-5,-,TRBV19,few,CASSMHAVETQYF,TGTGCCAGTAGTATGCACGCGGTGGAGACCCAGTACTTC
TRBJ2-7,TRBD1,TRBV29-1,many,CSVVRTGDYYEQYF,TGCAGCGTTGTGAGGACAGGGGATTATTACGAGCAGTACTTC
TRBJ2-1,TRBD1,TRBV6-2/TRBV6-3,few,CASSPGRGRTYNEQFF,TGTGCCAGCAGTCCCGGCAGGGGGAGAACCTACAATGAGCAGTTCTTC
TRBJ1-4,TRBD1,TRBV15,many,CATSRTGTGGEKLFF,TGTGCCACCAGCAGAACCGGGACAGGGGGCGAAAAACTGTTTTTT
TRBJ2-7,-,TRBV28,few,CASSLETVGYEQYF,TGTGCCAGCAGTTTAGAGACAGTGGGCTACGAGCAGTACTTC
TRBJ2-3,TRBD1,TRBV7-2,few,CASSITNPGTGKDTQYF,TGTGCCAGCAGCATTACCAACCCCGGGACAGGGAAAGATACGCAGTATTTT
TRBJ2-2,-,TRBV7-3,few,CASSLNGGKNTGELFF,TGTGCCAGCAGCTTAAACGGGGGAAAGAACACCGGGGAGCTGTTTTTT
TRBJ2-5,-,TRBV5-1,-,CASSLSSLPQETQYF,TGCGCCAGCAGCTTGAGCAGTCTCCCACAAGAGACCCAGTACTTC